The 17 T cell receptor beta chains below come from one sample, sequenced in a study of T-cell reconstitution after alpha-beta-depleted transplantation in children (dated by TCRdb to 2015 to 2016). Libraries were prepared through PCR. The sample was run on an Illumina HiSeq 2500. TCR libraries were prepared with molecular barcoding, using unique molecular identifiers to normalize TCRbeta repertoire quantification. TCRdb trimmed public reads at Q25 via fastp, called clones via MiXCR and kept in-frame beta chains. One record per CDR3 amino acid sequence lists the most common genes and DNA. The table for this sample lists about 100,000 distinct CDR3 sequences; approximately 6% of them were counted only once. Of the sample, about 6% is held by the ten largest clones. The time point tag for this specimen amounts to: day 60 (about 2 months) after transplantation. According to the study, the label for this sample's treatment or condition signals: allogeneic hematopoietic cell transplantation with graft depleted of TCRalphabeta T cells and CD19 B cells.

The material was PBMCs, mostly from graft donor cells, obtained 60 days after TCRalphabeta/CD19-depleted stem cell transplant. All receptors derive from a female patient under 10 years old who had a stem cell transplant for Fanconi anemia, so the T cells may come from the graft donor.

This clonotype was picked up a small number of times. V gene TRBV20-1 combines with J gene TRBJ2-7; 7 bases are shared with TRBD2. There are 14 residues in the CDR3. Germline CDR1 reads DFQATT; CDR2 reads SNEGSKA (reference sequence). J gave up 0 bases and V 5 bases, and 7 bases lay outside the gene matches. The DNA for the CDR3 is TGCAGTGCTGGGGGGGACCCAGACTCCTACGAGCAGTACTTC. Residues: CSAGGDPDSYEQYF.

This clonotype was found many times. The CDR3 reads CATSAQGGRGAYWPYNEQFF. Written as DNA, the CDR3 is TGTGCCACCAGTGCCCAGGGAGGACGGGGGGCGTATTGGCCTTACAATGAGCAGTTCTTC. V usage is TRBV24-1 and J usage is TRBJ2-1, with TRBD2 as a possible D gene (7 bases). Trimming cost V 5 bases and J 4 bases, with 29 bases left between them. Germline V gene lookup returns CDR1 KGHDR and CDR2 SFDVKD. There are 20 residues in the CDR3.

The table lists this clonotype with many counts. The V and J genes are TRBV27 and TRBJ2-1, with D possibly matching TRBD2 (5 bases). The CDR3 contains 16 residues. Germline CDR1 MNHEY, CDR2 SMNVEV (reference sequence). V lost 3 bases and J lost 0, with 12 bases in between. CDR3 sequence: CASSLAGPNSYNEQFF. In DNA form, the CDR3 reads TGTGCCAGCAGTTTGGCGGGCCCGAACTCCTACAATGAGCAGTTCTTC.

This clonotype appeared a few times. The chain is built from TRBV19 and TRBJ1-2, with unresolved D. Germline values: CDR1 LNHDA, CDR2 SQIVND (reference sequence). Trimming pared 7 bases from V and 2 bases from J, leaving 8 bases between. This CDR3 region has 12 residues. In nucleotides, the CDR3 is TGTGCCAGTAAGGCGGGAAACTATGGCTACACCTTC. It translates to CASKAGNYGYTF.

This clonotype was recorded at least ten times. V gene TRBV7-2 combines with J gene TRBJ2-7; no clear D. V lost 5 bases, J lost 1 base, and 18 bases lay in between. Per germline, CDR1 SGHTA and CDR2 FQGNSA. The CDR3 is 16 residues long. The CDR3 loop reads CASSLGRERASYEQYF. CDR3 sequence (DNA): TGTGCCAGCAGCCTAGGTAGGGAAAGAGCATCCTACGAGCAGTACTTC.

This clonotype was recorded at least ten times. The J gene is TRBJ1-1, the V gene TRBV29-1, with a possible D match to TRBD1 (6 bases). CDR1 SQVTM and CDR2 ANQGSEA come from the germline V gene. This CDR3 spans 14 amino acids. V lost 7 bases, J lost 1 base, and 16 bases lay in between. The CDR3 region is CSGAWDKGNTEAFF. CDR3 in DNA: TGCAGCGGGGCATGGGACAAGGGGAACACTGAAGCTTTCTTT.

This rearrangement joins TRBV14 to TRBJ1-2; D possibly corresponds to TRBD1 (5 bases). Germline CDR1 and CDR2: SGHDN and FVKESK. The CDR3 runs 15 residues. The V end lost 0 bases, the J end lost 6 bases, and 14 bases lay between the germline ends. The CDR3 DNA sequence: TGTGCCAGCAGCCAAGATTACCGGGGGAAGAATGGCTACACCTTC. The encoded protein is CASSQDYRGKNGYTF.

Many counts were recorded for this clonotype. The chain employs TRBV24-1 and TRBJ2-2; 10 bases fit TRBD1. Germline-derived CDR1 and CDR2 are KGHDR and SFDVKD. The V and J ends lost 7 bases and 1 base, in that order; junction bases with no gene match: 5. CDR3 length: 16 residues. The CDR3 DNA reads TGTGCCACCAGGACAGGGGGCAAAGAGAACACCGGGGAGCTGTTTTTT. Translated, it gives CATRTGGKENTGELFF.

This clonotype was observed many times. V and J are TRBV20-1 and TRBJ2-3; no reliable D call. Trimming cost V 3 bases and J 3 bases, with 10 bases left between them. The CDR3 has 13 amino acids. The germline V gene encodes CDR1 DFQATT and CDR2 SNEGSKA (reference sequence). In nucleotides, the CDR3 is TGCAGTGCTAGTTGGTCTACAACAGATACGCAGTATTTT. The encoded protein is CSASWSTTDTQYF.

This clonotype was seen a few times. This rearrangement joins TRBV7-8 to TRBJ2-2; D unresolved. V was cut by 5 bases and J by 4 bases, with 8 bases left in between. The germline V gene encodes CDR1 SGHVS and CDR2 FQNEAQ. The CDR3 consists of 13 residues. CDR3 residues: CASSRSLTGELFF. The CDR3 DNA sequence: TGTGCCAGCAGCCGATCGCTCACCGGGGAGCTGTTTTTT.

This clonotype was found many times. The V gene is TRBV20-1, the J gene TRBJ2-7; possibly TRBD1 for D (5 bases). The germline gives CDR1 DFQATT, CDR2 SNEGSKA (reference sequence). CDR3 length equals 13 residues. The V gene lost 3 bases and the J gene lost 2 bases, with 11 bases spanning the gap. The CDR3 DNA follows: TGCAGTGCTAGTCACAGGTTTGCCTACGAGCAGTACTTC. As protein: CSASHRFAYEQYF.

The rearrangement links TRBV3-1 to TRBJ2-5, with D possibly matching TRBD2 (5 bases). The CDR3 has 11 amino acids. Germline CDR1 and CDR2: LGHDT and YNNKEL (reference sequence). Trimming shortened V by 7 bases and J by 8 bases, and 11 bases separated the two germline ends. CDR3 sequence reads: CASTEGITQYF. The CDR3 DNA follows: TGTGCCAGCACCGAGGGTATAACCCAGTACTTC.

The chain links TRBV18 to TRBJ2-7; 10 nucleotides agree with TRBD2. The CDR3 runs to 17 residues. V trimming: 2 bases; J trimming: 1 base; junction bases outside the gene matches: 8. Per germline, CDR1 KGHSH and CDR2 LQKENI. The CDR3 spells CASSPLASGGLSYEQYF. CDR3 in DNA: TGTGCCAGCTCACCATTGGCTAGCGGGGGCCTATCCTACGAGCAGTACTTC.

This clonotype was observed a handful of times. The chain joins TRBV15 to TRBJ2-5; no firm D call. Germline values: CDR1 LNHNV, CDR2 YYDKDF (reference sequence). The CDR3 length is 13 residues. The V and J ends lost 2 bases and 0 bases respectively, with 4 bases between them. For the CDR3, the DNA is TGTGCCACCAGCAGACTGTACCAAGAGACCCAGTACTTC. As protein: CATSRLYQETQYF.

There are many counts of this clonotype. The chain joins TRBV20-1 to TRBJ2-5, with a weak D call TRBD2 (5 bases). Trimming stripped 4 bases from V and 2 bases from J, with 17 bases between. The germline CDR1 and CDR2 sequences are DFQATT and SNEGSKA (reference sequence). This CDR3 contains 15 residues. This CDR3 is CSANLREEGQETQYF. DNA for the CDR3: TGCAGTGCTAATCTCCGGGAAGAGGGTCAAGAGACCCAGTACTTC.

In its sample, this clonotype was seen many times. V usage is TRBV6-2 or TRBV6-3 and J usage is TRBJ2-1; D unclear. V lost 4 bases, J lost 5 bases, and 15 bases lay in between. The CDR3 runs 15 residues. Per germline, CDR1 MNHEY and CDR2 SVGEGT. The CDR3 DNA follows: TGTGCCAGCAGTTTCGTGATTGGTAGTAACAATGAGCAGTTCTTC. Protein product: CASSFVIGSNNEQFF.

This clonotype was recorded at least ten times. The V call is TRBV7-2, the J call TRBJ2-3, with D unclear. This CDR3 region has 14 residues. Germline CDR1 reads SGHTA; CDR2 reads FQGNSA. V dropped 4 bases and J dropped 0 bases, with 8 bases sitting between them. The CDR3 coding sequence is TGTGCCAGCAGCTACCGCCAAAGCACAGATACGCAGTATTTT. Translated: CASSYRQSTDTQYF.